This T cell receptor beta chain was documented in a study of cytomegalovirus exposure and HLA in healthy donors. General study points: Accounts indicate the classifier identified cytomegalovirus status with strong specificity and sensitivity. TCR beta chains associated with HLA were, in a later analysis, more clonally expanded than equally common others. The authors judged a highly shared variant cluster likely a sequencing artifact.

About this clone: The antigen remains undetermined.

The PCR contained 60 Vbeta and 13 Jbeta primers. TCRdb keeps only in-frame clones here, not all; method: immunoSEQ multiplex PCR. The data hold 100,000 to 150,000 clones, with under 90% observed a single time. CDR3 length equals 14 residues. V lost 6 bases, J lost 0 bases, and 3 bases stayed unmatched. Germline V lookup: CDR1 MNHEY, CDR2 SVGAGI. The study sampled nominally healthy donors, though unrecorded immune exposures were likely. The sequenced sample was PBMCs. The TCR was taken from a man between 18 and 35 years old in good health and CMV-seronegative. The genes are TRBV6-5 and TRBJ2-7; 9 bases agree with TRBD1. Written as DNA, the CDR3 is TGTGCCAGCAGAGGGGACAGGGTCTCCTACGAGCAGTACTTC. It is translated as CASRGDRVSYEQYF.